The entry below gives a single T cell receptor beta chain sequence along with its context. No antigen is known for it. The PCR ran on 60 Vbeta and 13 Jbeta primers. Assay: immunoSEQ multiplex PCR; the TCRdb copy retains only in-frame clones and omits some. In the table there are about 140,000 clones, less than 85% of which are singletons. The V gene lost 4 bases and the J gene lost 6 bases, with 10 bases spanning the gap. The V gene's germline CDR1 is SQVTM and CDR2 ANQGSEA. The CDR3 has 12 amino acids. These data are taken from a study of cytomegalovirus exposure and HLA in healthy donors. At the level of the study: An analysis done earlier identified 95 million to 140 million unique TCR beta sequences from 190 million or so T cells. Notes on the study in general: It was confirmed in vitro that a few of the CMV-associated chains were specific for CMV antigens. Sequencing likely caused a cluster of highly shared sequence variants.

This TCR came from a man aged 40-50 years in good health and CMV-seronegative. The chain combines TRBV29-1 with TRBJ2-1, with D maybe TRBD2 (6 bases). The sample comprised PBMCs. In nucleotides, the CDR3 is TGCAGCGTTGGGCCCGGGAGCAATGAGCAGTTCTTC. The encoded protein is CSVGPGSNEQFF.